The present T cell receptor beta chain was sequenced within a study of identical twins. Trimming cost V 4 bases and J 3 bases; bases outside gene matches: 7. CDR3 length equals 16 residues. Germline loops: CDR1 KGHDR, CDR2 SFDVKD. This clonotype occurred a few times. Unique molecular identifiers were present on the cDNA, which also gained a universal primer site by template switching. Each CDR3 protein gets one entry after TCRdb re-called the 5' RACE reads with MiXCR. Here the sample spans 200,000 to 300,000 distinct CDR3 sequences, 7.5% being singletons. These data were likewise used in another study, on yellow fever vaccine responses in identical twins. That investigation notes: Among the twins, the vaccine T cell response reportedly seemed partly convergent and partly personalized.

This rearrangement joins TRBV24-1 to TRBJ2-1, with TRBD2 identical over 8 bases. Material: CD8+ T cells sorted from blood. The TCR was taken from a woman aged 18-35 years in good health. The CDR3 coding sequence is TGTGCCACCAGTGACCCAGCGGGAGTTGGCTACAATGAGCAGTTCTTC. It specifies CATSDPAGVGYNEQFF.